Listed here are 20 T cell receptor beta chains from one sample, sequenced in a study of neurological immune-mediated disorders. TCRdb reprocessed the 5' RACE reads with MiXCR, giving one entry per CDR3 protein. Of approximately 44,000 distinct CDR3 sequences in the sample, about 14% were seen once. The sample consisted of CD4+ T cells from blood. The origin of the receptors is an older woman with HTLV-1-associated myelopathy (HAM/TSP).

This clonotype was counted ten times or more. The gene calls are TRBV20-1 and TRBJ1-1; D call uncertain. This CDR3 has 13 residues. CDR1 and CDR2 (germline): DFQATT, SNEGSKA (reference sequence). Trimming left V 4 bases short and J 4 bases short, with 13 bases between. The CDR3 region is CSAMSPRSTEAFF. CDR3 DNA: TGCAGTGCTATGAGCCCTCGGAGCACTGAAGCTTTCTTT.

V is TRBV11-3 and J is TRBJ2-2; D remains ambiguous. V was trimmed by 0 bases and J by 4 bases, leaving 12 bases between them. This CDR3 comprises 16 residues. From germline, CDR1 is SGHNT and CDR2 YENEEA. CDR3 loop: CASSLDGHPGTGELFF. The CDR3 DNA follows: TGTGCCAGCAGCTTAGATGGTCACCCGGGCACCGGGGAGCTGTTTTTT.

This clonotype was recorded many times. The chain has TRBV7-9 and TRBJ2-1, with 7 bases lining up with TRBD2. The V gene end was trimmed by 7 bases and the J gene end by 5 bases; junction bases not matched to a gene: 11. The V gene's germline CDR1 is SEHNR and CDR2 FQNEAQ (reference sequence). The CDR3 runs 15 residues. CDR3 bases: TGTGCCAGCACCTCCCGGGACTACCCTAACAATGAGCAGTTCTTC. As protein: CASTSRDYPNNEQFF.

This clonotype has a count of ten or more. The J gene is TRBJ2-1, the V gene TRBV15; a possible D gene is TRBD1 (7 bases). The ends were cut back, 5 bases at V and 3 bases at J, with 17 bases in the middle. The CDR3 spans 16 residues. Germline V gene lookup returns CDR1 LNHNV and CDR2 YYDKDF (reference sequence). Here the CDR3 DNA reads TGTGCCACCAGCGAGGGTTTCAGGGGGGACTACAATGAGCAGTTCTTC. Translated, it gives CATSEGFRGDYNEQFF.

This sequence joins TRBV12-5 and TRBJ2-2; D unresolved. Looked up from germline, CDR1 is LGHNT and CDR2 is FRNRAP. V was shortened by 0 bases and J by 3 bases, with 17 bases between the two germline ends. This CDR3 is 18 amino acids long. The CDR3 loop reads CASGLVRGVVQDTGELFF. The CDR3 coding sequence is TGTGCTAGTGGTTTGGTAAGAGGAGTAGTTCAGGACACCGGGGAGCTGTTTTTT.

V gene TRBV12-3 or TRBV12-4 combines with J gene TRBJ2-2, with D perhaps matching TRBD1 (5 bases). The V gene lost 5 bases and the J gene lost 5 bases, with 15 bases spanning the gap. The CDR3 consists of 15 residues. The chain's CDR3 is CASSPSPGRTGELFF. CDR3 nucleotide sequence: TGTGCCAGCAGTCCCTCCCCAGGGCGGACCGGGGAGCTGTTTTTT.

In its sample, this clonotype is medium-sized (0.01 to 0.1%). The gene calls are TRBV5-5 and TRBJ1-2; D is undetermined. Germline CDR1 is SGHKS and CDR2 is YYEKEE (reference sequence). Deletions cut 4 bases from V and 4 bases from J, with 11 bases between. The CDR3 runs to 13 residues. CDR3 amino acids: CASSPDASYGYTF. Here the CDR3 DNA reads TGTGCCAGCAGCCCAGACGCGAGCTATGGCTACACCTTC.

This clonotype was seen ten or more times. V and J are TRBV5-1 and TRBJ2-7, with 15 bases matching TRBD2. This CDR3 spans 16 amino acids. V lost 4 bases to trimming and J lost 4 bases; unmatched junction nucleotides: 6. Germline CDR1 SGHRS, CDR2 YFSETQ. This chain's CDR3 is CASSPRTSGGAYEQYF. In DNA form, the CDR3 reads TGCGCCAGCAGCCCTAGGACTAGCGGGGGGGCGTACGAGCAGTACTTC.

J is TRBJ2-3 and V is TRBV11-2; 7 nucleotides align to TRBD1. The CDR3 runs 15 residues. With V trimmed by 4 bases and J by 3 bases, 7 bases remained unmatched. Germline CDR1 is SGHAT and CDR2 is FQNNGV. As DNA, the CDR3 is TGTGCCAGCAGCTCGACAGGGCTTGAGACAGATACGCAGTATTTT. Protein product: CASSSTGLETDTQYF.

This clonotype has a count of ten or more. The chain links TRBV30 to TRBJ1-6; a possible D gene is TRBD1 (5 bases). Germline lookup yields CDR1 GTSNPN and CDR2 SVGIG (reference sequence). Trimming left V 1 base short and J 3 bases short, with 10 bases between. The CDR3 runs to 15 residues. CDR3 sequence (DNA): TGTGCCTGGAGTGAGCTGGGGGTCTATAATTCACCCCTCCACTTT. This sequence encodes CAWSELGVYNSPLHF. Based on the CDR3 plus reference TRBV30 and TRBJ1-6, the full variable domain is SQTIHQWPATLVQPVGSPLSLECTVEGTSNPNLYWYRQAAGRGLQLLFYSVGIGQISSEVPQNLSASRPQDRQFILSSKKLLLSDSGFYLCAWSELGVYNSPLHFGNGTRLTVT.

In its sample, this clonotype was seen many times. The genes are TRBV2 and TRBJ1-4, with D unresolved. Trimming took 6 bases from V and 8 from J, leaving 16 bases between them. CDR1 and CDR2 (germline): SNHLY, FYNNEI. This CDR3 has 14 residues. CDR3 sequence reads: CASRALPVGEKLFF. DNA for the CDR3: TGTGCCAGCAGGGCCCTCCCGGTAGGAGAAAAACTGTTTTTT.

This clonotype was counted at least ten times. This sequence joins TRBV10-3 and TRBJ2-1; 8 positions match TRBD2. Germline V gene lookup returns CDR1 ENHRY and CDR2 SYGVKD. V shed 10 bases, J shed 5 bases, and the junction held 7 bases outside the gene matches. The length of the CDR3 is 13 residues. DNA of the CDR3: TGTGCCAGCAGCGGGGGCCCGGACAATGAGCAGTTCTTC. Protein product: CASSGGPDNEQFF.

At least ten counts were recorded for this clonotype. The rearrangement joins TRBV27 to TRBJ2-7; D is perhaps TRBD1 or TRBD2 (5 bases each). Trimming pared 0 bases from V and 3 bases from J, leaving 12 bases between. The germline V gene encodes CDR1 MNHEY and CDR2 SMNVEV (reference sequence). The CDR3 totals 15 residues. CDR3 bases: TGTGCCAGCAGTTTATCGATAAGGGACGGCTACGAGCAGTACTTC. It encodes CASSLSIRDGYEQYF.

Many counts were recorded for this clonotype. The V gene is TRBV7-8, the J gene TRBJ2-1, with 10 bases identical to TRBD2. The junction had 6 bases not matched to a gene; V was cut back by 3 bases and J by 4 bases. There are 16 residues in the CDR3. Germline assignment: CDR1 SGHVS and CDR2 FQNEAQ. The CDR3 is CASSFRTSGLYNEQFF. The CDR3 nucleotides are TGTGCCAGCAGCTTTCGGACTAGCGGCCTTTACAATGAGCAGTTCTTC.

Concerning this clonotype itself: It may be a read error: a sequence one base away is much more abundant. The V and J genes are TRBV3-1 and TRBJ1-1; D unresolved. Per germline, CDR1 LGHDT and CDR2 YNNKEL (reference sequence). CDR3 length: 13 residues. Trimming took off 4 bases at V and 1 base at J, with 7 bases between the two ends. CDR3 bases: TGTGCCAGCAGCCTGACACAGAACACTGAAGCTTTCTTT. Translating gives CASSLTQNTEAFF.

Notes on this clonotype: Compared with germline, one end of the junction differs, possibly owing to a read error. The chain has TRBV7-2 and TRBJ2-3, with 8 bases matching TRBD1. The CDR3 totals 15 residues. Germline V lookup: CDR1 SGHTA, CDR2 FQGNSA. This CDR3 is CVSSLRGQETDTQYF. In DNA, the CDR3 is TGTGTCAGCAGCTTACGGGGACAGGAGACAGATACGCAGTATTTT. The full variable domain, completed using reference TRBV7-2 and TRBJ2-3, is GAGVSQSPSNKVTEKGKDVELRCDPISGHTALYWYRQSLGQGLEFLIYFQGNSAPDKSGLPSDRFSAERTGGSVSTLTIQRTQQEDSAVYLCVSSLRGQETDTQYFGPGTRLTVL.

There are many counts of this clonotype. V is TRBV18 and J is TRBJ1-2; 9 nucleotides align to TRBD1. CDR1 is KGHSH, CDR2 LQKENI, per germline. This CDR3 is built from 15 residues. With V trimmed by 3 bases and J by 0 bases, 2 bases remained unmatched. CDR3 amino acids: CASSPRQGANYGYTF. CDR3 nucleotide sequence: TGTGCCAGCTCACCCCGACAGGGGGCTAACTATGGCTACACCTTC.

Ten or more counts support this clonotype. CDR3 DNA sequence: TGCAGTGCCCGGGGCTCCTACGAGCAGTACTTC. Protein: CSARGSYEQYF. The J gene is TRBJ2-7, the V gene TRBV20-1; D possibly corresponds to TRBD2 (5 bases). Trimming cost V 6 bases and J 0 bases, with 6 bases left between them. The CDR3 covers 11 residues. Germline CDR1 and CDR2: DFQATT and SNEGSKA (reference sequence).

This clonotype was recorded at least ten times. The rearrangement joins TRBV10-3 to TRBJ2-3, with TRBD2 matching over 13 bases. This CDR3 has 15 amino acids. Trimming took 10 bases from V and 1 from J; bases not matched to a gene: 5. CDR1 ENHRY and CDR2 SYGVKD come from the germline V gene. CDR3 DNA: TGTGCCACCATCGGACTAGCGGGGGGCACAGATACGCAGTATTTT. The encoded protein is CATIGLAGGTDTQYF.

This clonotype was counted many times. The chain uses TRBV5-1 and TRBJ2-3; D possibly corresponds to TRBD2 (6 bases). This CDR3 comprises 14 residues. Trimming took off 2 bases at V and 0 bases at J, with 7 bases between the two ends. CDR1 is SGHRS, CDR2 YFSETQ, per germline. In DNA, the CDR3 is TGCGCCAGCAGCTTTAGCGGTAGCACAGATACGCAGTATTTT. It is translated as CASSFSGSTDTQYF.